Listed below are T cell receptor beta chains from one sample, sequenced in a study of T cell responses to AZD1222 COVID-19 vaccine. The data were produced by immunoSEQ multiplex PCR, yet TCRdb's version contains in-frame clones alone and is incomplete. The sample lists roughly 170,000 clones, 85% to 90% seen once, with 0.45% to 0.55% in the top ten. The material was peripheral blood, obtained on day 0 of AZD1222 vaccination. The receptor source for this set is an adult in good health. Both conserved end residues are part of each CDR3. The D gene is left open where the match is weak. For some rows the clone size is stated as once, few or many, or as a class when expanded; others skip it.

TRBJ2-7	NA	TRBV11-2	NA	TGTGCCAGCAGCTCTGCCGGGGGACATCGCCAGACCGAGCAGTACTTC	CASSSAGGHRQTEQYF
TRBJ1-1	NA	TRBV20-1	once	TGCAGTGCTAGTTGGCAGCCGAACACTAAAGCTTTCTTT	CSASWQPNTKAFF
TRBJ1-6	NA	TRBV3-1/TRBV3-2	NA	TGTGCCAGCAGCCAAGATGTTGACAGCGAGATGACTTCACCCCTCCACTTT	CASSQDVDSEMTSPLHF
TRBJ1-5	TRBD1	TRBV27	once	TGTGCCAGCATGATACAGGGGCCCAATCAGCCCCAGCATTTT	CASMIQGPNQPQHF
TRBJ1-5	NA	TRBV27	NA	TGTGCCAGCAGTTTATCAGTAAATCAGCCCCAGCATTTT	CASSLSVNQPQHF
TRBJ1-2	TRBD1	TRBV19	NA	TGTGCCAGTAGTATCGGGACAGGGAATGGCTACACCTTC	CASSIGTGNGYTF
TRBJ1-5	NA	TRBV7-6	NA	TGTGCCAGCAGCCTCGGTGGTATGGGCAATCAGCCCCAGCATTTT	CASSLGGMGNQPQHF
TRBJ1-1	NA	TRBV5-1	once	TGCGCCAGCAGCTTGGGAGACGGGAACACTGAAGCTTTCTTT	CASSLGDGNTEAFF
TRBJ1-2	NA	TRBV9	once	TGTGCCAGCAGCGTAGAGGTTTCGACAGCCCACTATGGCTACACCTTC	CASSVEVSTAHYGYTF
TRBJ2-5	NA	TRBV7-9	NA	TGTGCCAGCAGCCCCTCTGCGGCCCAGTACTTC	CASSPSAAQYF
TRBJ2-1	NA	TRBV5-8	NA	TGTGCCAGCAGCTGGGACCCATGGCAGTTCTTC	CASSWDPWQFF
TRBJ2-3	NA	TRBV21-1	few	TGTGCCAGCAGCAAAAGAGGACCGGGACAGGAATCTTTTGGCAGGGTCGGCACAGATACGCAGTATTTT	CASSKRGPGQESFGRVGTDTQYF
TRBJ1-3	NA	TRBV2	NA	TGTGCCAGCAGTGGAGTAGGATCCGGAAACACCATATATTTT	CASSGVGSGNTIYF
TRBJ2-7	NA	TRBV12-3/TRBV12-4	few	TGTGCCAGCAGTGATGGACGGCTCTACGAGCAGTACTTC	CASSDGRLYEQYF
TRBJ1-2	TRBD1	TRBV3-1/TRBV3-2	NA	TGTGCCAGCAGCCATACCCCCGGGACAGGGGGTGAATATGGCTACACCTTC	CASSHTPGTGGEYGYTF
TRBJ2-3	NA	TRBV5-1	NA	TGCGCCAGCAGCTTTCAGCCCACAGATACGCAGTATTTT	CASSFQPTDTQYF
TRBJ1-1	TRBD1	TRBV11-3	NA	TGTGCCAGCAGCGCACGCACAGGGGGTAAAACTGAAGCTTTCTTT	CASSARTGGKTEAFF
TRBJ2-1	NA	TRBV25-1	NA	TGTGCCAGCAGTGAGGGGGAGCAGTTCTTC	CASSEGEQFF
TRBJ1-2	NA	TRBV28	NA	TGTGCCAGCAGAAACCCCGCCGGATACTATGGCTACACCTTC	CASRNPAGYYGYTF
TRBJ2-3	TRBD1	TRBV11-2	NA	TGTGCCAGCAGCTTAACGACAGGGGTTCCCGCAGATACGCAGTATTTT	CASSLTTGVPADTQYF